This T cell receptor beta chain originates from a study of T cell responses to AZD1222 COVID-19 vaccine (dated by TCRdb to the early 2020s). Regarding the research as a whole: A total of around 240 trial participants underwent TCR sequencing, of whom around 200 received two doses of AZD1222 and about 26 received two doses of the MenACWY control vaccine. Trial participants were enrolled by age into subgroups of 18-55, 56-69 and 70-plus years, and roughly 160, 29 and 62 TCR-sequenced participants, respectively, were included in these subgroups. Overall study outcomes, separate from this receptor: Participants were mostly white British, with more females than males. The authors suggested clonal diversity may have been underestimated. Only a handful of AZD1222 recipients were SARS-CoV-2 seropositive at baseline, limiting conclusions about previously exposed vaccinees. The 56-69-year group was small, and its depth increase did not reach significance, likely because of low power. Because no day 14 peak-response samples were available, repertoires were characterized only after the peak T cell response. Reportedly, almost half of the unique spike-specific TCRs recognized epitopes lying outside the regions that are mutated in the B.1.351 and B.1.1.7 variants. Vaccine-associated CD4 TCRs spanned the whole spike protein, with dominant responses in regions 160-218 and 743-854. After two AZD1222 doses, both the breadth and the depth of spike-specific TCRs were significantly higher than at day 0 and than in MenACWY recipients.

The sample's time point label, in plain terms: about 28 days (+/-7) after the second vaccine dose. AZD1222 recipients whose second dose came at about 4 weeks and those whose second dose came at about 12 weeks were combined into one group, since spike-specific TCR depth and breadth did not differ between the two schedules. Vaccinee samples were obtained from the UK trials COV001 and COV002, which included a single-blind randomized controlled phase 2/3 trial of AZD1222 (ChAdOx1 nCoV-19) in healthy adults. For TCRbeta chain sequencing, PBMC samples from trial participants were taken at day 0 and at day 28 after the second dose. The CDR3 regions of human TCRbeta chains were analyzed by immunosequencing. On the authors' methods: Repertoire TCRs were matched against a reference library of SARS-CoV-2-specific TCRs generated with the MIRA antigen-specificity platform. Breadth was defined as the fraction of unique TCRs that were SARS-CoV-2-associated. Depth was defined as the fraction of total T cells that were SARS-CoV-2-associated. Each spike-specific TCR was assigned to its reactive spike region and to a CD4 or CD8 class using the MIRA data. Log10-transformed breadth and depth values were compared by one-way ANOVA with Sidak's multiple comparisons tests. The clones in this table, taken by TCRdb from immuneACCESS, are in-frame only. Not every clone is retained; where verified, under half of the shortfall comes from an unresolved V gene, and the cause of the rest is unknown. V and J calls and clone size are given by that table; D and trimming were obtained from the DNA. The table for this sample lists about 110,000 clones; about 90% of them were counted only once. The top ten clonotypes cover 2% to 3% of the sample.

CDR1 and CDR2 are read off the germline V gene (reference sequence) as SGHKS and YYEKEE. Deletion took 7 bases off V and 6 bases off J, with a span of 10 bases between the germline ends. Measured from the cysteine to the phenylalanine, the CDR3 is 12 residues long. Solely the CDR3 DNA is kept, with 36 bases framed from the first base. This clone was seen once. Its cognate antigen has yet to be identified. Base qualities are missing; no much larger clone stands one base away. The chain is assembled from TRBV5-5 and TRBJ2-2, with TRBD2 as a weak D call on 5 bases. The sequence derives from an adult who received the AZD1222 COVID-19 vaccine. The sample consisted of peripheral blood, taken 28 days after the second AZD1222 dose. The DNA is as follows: TGTGCCAGCTGGCAGGAGGCCGGGGAGCTGTTTTTT. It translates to CASWQEAGELFF.